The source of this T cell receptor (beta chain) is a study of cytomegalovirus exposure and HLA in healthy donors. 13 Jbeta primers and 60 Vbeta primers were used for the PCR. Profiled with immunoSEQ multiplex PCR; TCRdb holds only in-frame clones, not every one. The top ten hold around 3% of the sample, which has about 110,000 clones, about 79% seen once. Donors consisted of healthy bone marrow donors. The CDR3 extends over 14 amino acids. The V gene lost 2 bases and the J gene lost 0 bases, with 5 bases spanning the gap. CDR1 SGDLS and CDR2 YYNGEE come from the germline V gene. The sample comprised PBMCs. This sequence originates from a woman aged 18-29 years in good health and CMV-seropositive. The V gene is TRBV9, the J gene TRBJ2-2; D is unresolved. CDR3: CASSVNTNTGELFF. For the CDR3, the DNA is TGTGCCAGCAGCGTTAATACGAACACCGGGGAGCTGTTTTTT.